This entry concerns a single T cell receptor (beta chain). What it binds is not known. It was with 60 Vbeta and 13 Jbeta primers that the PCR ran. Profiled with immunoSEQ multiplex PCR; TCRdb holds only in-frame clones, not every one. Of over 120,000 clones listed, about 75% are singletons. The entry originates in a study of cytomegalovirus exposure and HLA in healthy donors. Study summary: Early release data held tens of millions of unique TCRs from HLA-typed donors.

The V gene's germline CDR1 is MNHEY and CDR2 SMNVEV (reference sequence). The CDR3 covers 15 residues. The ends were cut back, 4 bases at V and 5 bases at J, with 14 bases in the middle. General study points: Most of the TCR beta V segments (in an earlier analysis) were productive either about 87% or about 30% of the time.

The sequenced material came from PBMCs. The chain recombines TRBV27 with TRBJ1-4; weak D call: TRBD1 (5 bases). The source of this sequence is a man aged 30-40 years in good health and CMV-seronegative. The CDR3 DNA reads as TGTGCCAGCAGTTCCCAGACAGAGTGGAATGAAAAACTGTTTTTT. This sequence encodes CASSSQTEWNEKLFF.